This paragraph covers one T cell receptor beta chain sequence. Its target is unknown. This record comes from a study of PD-L1 blockade in urothelial cancer. Whole-study results and caveats: Patients with durable benefit had greater blood expansion of tumor-associated TCR clones 3 weeks into treatment.

Here immunoSEQ multiplex PCR was the method, and the copy in TCRdb shows in-frame clones only, minus some. Of 55,000 to 80,000 clones listed, 81% are singletons. Indicated time point: pretreatment peripheral blood. The CDR3 covers 15 residues. CDR1 is SGHRS, CDR2 YFSETQ, per germline. V was pared by 4 bases and J by 8 bases, with 19 bases between. The chain uses TRBV5-1 and TRBJ2-1, with D possibly TRBD2 on 6 matching bases. Sample: PBMCs, taken around atezolizumab (anti-PD-L1) treatment. This receptor was taken from a man aged 65 to 79 with urothelial cancer. The DNA of the CDR3 is TGCGCCAGCAGCCATCCGGGGCGGGACGGAGATGAGCAGTTCTTC. This codes for CASSHPGRDGDEQFF.